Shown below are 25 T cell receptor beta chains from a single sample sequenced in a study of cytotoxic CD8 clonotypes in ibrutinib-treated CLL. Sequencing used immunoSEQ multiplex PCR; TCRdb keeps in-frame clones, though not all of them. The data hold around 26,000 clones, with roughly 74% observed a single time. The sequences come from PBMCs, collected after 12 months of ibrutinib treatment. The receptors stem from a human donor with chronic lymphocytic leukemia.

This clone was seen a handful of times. The CDR3: CAGFEDFGPQHF. CDR3 DNA sequence: TGTGCCGGCTTTGAGGATTTCGGGCCCCAGCATTTT. V usage is TRBV27 and J usage is TRBJ1-5; no reliable D call. Looked up from germline, CDR1 is MNHEY and CDR2 is SMNVEV (reference sequence). V was clipped by 11 bases and J by 9 bases, with 17 bases between them. This CDR3 has 12 amino acids.

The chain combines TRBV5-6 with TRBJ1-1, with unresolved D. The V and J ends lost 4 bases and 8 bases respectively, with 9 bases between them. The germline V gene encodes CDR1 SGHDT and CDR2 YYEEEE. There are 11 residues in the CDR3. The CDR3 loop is CASSQGPEAFF. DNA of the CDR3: TGTGCCAGCAGCCAAGGTCCCGAAGCTTTCTTT.

CDR3 nucleotides: TGTGCCAGCAGCTCTCAGGAGAATCAGCCCCAGCATTTT. Protein sequence: CASSSQENQPQHF. The genes are TRBV7-6 and TRBJ1-5; D call uncertain. The germline V gene encodes CDR1 SGHVS and CDR2 FNYEAQ. Trimming took 4 bases from V and 4 from J, leaving 8 bases between them. This CDR3 has 13 residues.

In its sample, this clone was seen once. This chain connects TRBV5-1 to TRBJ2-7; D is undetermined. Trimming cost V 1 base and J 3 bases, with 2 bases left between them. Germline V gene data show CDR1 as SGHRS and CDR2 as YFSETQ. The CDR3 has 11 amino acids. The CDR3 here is CASSLNYEQYF. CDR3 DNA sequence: TGCGCCAGCAGCTTGAACTACGAGCAGTACTTC.

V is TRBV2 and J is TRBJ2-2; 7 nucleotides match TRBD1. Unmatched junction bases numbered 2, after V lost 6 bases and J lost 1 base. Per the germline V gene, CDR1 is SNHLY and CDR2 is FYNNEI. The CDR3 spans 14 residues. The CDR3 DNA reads TGTGCCAGCAGCAGACAGGGGAACACCGGGGAGCTGTTTTTT. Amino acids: CASSRQGNTGELFF.

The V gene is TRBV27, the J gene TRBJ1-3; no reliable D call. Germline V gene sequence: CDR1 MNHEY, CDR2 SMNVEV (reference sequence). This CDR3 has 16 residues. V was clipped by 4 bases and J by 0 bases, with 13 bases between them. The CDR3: CASSSRPPYSGNTIYF. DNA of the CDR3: TGTGCCAGCAGTTCCCGACCACCCTACTCTGGAAACACCATATATTTT.

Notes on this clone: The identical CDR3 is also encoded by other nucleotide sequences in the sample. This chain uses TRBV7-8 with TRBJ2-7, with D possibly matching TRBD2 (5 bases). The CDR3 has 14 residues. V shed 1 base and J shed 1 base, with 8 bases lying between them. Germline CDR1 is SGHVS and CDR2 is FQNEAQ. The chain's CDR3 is CASSLGRTSYEQYF. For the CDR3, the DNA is TGTGCCAGCAGCTTAGGGAGGACTTCCTACGAGCAGTACTTC.

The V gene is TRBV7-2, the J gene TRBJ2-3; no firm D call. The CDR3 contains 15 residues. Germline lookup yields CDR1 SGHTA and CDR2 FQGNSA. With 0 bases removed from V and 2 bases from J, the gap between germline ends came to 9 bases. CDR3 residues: CASSLAARLTDTQYF. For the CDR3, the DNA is TGTGCCAGCAGCTTAGCGGCCAGGCTCACAGATACGCAGTATTTT.

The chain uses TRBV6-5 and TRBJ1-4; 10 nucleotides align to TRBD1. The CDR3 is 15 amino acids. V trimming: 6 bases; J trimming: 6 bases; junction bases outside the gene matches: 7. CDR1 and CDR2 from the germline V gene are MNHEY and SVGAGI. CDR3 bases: TGTGCCAGCAGGCCCGACAGGGGGCGGTATGAAAAACTGTTTTTT. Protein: CASRPDRGRYEKLFF.

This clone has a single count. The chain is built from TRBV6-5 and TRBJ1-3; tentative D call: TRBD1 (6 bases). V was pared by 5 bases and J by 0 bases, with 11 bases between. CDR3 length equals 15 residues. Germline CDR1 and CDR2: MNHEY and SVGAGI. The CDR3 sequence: CASSPDSISGNTIYF. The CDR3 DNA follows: TGTGCCAGCAGTCCGGACAGTATCTCTGGAAACACCATATATTTT.

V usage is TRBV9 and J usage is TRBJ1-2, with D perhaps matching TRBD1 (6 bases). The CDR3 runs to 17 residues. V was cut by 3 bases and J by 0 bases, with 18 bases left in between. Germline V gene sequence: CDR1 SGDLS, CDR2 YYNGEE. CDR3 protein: CASSGRGDRIANYGYTF. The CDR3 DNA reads TGTGCCAGCAGCGGAAGGGGAGACAGGATAGCTAACTATGGCTACACCTTC.

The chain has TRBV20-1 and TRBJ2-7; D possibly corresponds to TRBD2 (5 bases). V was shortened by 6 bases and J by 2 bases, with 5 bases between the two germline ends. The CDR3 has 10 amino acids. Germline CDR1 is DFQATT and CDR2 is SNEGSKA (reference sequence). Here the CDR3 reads CSAGAYEQYF. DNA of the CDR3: TGCAGTGCCGGGGCCTACGAGCAGTACTTC.

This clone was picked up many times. CDR3 amino acids: CASSLPDGSGEKLFF. Here the CDR3 DNA reads TGTGCCAGCAGCTTACCGGACGGCTCTGGTGAAAAACTGTTTTTT. V gene TRBV7-9 combines with J gene TRBJ1-4; D gene ambiguous. Germline V gene lookup returns CDR1 SEHNR and CDR2 FQNEAQ (reference sequence). Trimming left V 2 bases short and J 7 bases short, with 14 bases between. CDR3 length: 15 amino acids.

The CDR3 loop is CASSETGRTDTQYF. CDR3 nucleotides: TGTGCCAGCAGTGAGACAGGTCGCACAGATACGCAGTATTTT. The rearrangement links TRBV2 to TRBJ2-3; weak D call: TRBD1 (6 bases). The V end was cut by 3 bases, the J end by 1 base, with 8 bases between. Germline V gene sequence: CDR1 SNHLY, CDR2 FYNNEI. This CDR3 region has 14 residues.

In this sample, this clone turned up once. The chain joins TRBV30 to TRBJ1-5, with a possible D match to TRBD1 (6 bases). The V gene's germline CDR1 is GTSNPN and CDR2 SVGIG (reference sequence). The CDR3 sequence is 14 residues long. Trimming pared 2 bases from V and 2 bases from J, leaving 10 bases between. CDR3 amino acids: CAWSRGIGNQPQHF. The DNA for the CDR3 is TGTGCCTGGAGTAGGGGGATTGGCAATCAGCCCCAGCATTTT. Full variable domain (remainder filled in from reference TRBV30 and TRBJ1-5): SQTIHQWPATLVQPVGSPLSLECTVEGTSNPNLYWYRQAAGRGLQLLFYSVGIGQISSEVPQNLSASRPQDRQFILSSKKLLLSDSGFYLCAWSRGIGNQPQHFGDGTRLSIL.

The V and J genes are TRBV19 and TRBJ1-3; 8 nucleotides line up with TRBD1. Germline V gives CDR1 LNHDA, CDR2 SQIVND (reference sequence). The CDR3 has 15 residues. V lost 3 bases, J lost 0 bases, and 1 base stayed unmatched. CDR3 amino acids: CASSIDRGSGNTIYF. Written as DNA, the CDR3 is TGTGCCAGTAGTATCGACAGGGGCTCTGGAAACACCATATATTTT.

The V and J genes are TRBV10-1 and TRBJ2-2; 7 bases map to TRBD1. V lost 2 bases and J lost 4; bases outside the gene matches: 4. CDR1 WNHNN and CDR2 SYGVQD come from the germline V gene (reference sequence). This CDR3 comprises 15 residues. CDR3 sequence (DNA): TGCGCCAGCAGTGAGCAGGACAGGATCACCGGGGAGCTGTTTTTT. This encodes CASSEQDRITGELFF.

The CDR3 loop reads CASSPGGRGALETQYF. The CDR3 bases are TGTGCCAGCAGCCCCGGTGGGCGGGGGGCCCTGGAGACCCAGTACTTC. This chain links TRBV5-4 with TRBJ2-5; 8 bases map to TRBD2. With V trimmed by 4 bases and J by 5 bases, 13 bases remained unmatched. The CDR3 has 16 residues. Germline CDR1 SGHNT, CDR2 YYREEE (reference sequence).

Here the CDR3 DNA reads TGTGCCTGGAGTGAGGGATGGGGCTACACCTTC. It translates to CAWSEGWGYTF. V is TRBV30 and J is TRBJ1-2; unclear D gene. Germline V gives CDR1 GTSNPN, CDR2 SVGIG (reference sequence). The CDR3 totals 11 residues. With 1 base removed from V and 8 bases from J, the gap between germline ends came to 8 bases.

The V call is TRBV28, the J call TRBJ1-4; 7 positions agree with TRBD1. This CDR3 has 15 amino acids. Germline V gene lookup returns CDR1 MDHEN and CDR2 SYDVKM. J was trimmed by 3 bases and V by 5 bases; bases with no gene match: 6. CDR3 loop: CASSPPTGPNEKLFF. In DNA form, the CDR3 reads TGTGCCAGCAGTCCCCCGACAGGGCCTAATGAAAAACTGTTTTTT.

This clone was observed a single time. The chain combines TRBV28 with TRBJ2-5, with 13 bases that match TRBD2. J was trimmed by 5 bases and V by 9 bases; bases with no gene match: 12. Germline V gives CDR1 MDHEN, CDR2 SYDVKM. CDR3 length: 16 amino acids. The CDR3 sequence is CASTPPLAGGQETQYF. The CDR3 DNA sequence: TGTGCCAGTACACCCCCACTAGCGGGGGGGCAGGAGACCCAGTACTTC.

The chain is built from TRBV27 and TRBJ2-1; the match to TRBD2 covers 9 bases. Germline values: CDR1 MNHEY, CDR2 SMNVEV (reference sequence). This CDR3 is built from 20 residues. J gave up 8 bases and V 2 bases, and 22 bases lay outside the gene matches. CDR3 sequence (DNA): TGTGCCAGCAGTTTAAAAGGTAGCGGGAGAGGGAACCTCCAAGGGTATGAGCAGTTCTTC. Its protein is CASSLKGSGRGNLQGYEQFF.

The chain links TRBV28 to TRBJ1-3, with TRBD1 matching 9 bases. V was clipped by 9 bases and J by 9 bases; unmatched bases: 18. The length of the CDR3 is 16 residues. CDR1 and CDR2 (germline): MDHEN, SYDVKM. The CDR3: CARPRGRTGGWFTIYF. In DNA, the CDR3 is TGTGCCAGACCGCGAGGGCGAACAGGGGGCTGGTTCACCATATATTTT.

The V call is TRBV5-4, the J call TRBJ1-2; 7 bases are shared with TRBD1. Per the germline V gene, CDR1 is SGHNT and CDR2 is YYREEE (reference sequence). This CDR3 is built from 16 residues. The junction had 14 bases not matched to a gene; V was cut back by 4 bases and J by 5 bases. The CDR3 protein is CASSPGLGRQGYGYTF. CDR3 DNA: TGTGCCAGCAGCCCCGGTCTGGGGCGACAGGGTTATGGCTACACCTTC. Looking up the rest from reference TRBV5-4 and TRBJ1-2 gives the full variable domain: ETGVTQSPTHLIKTRGQQVTLRCSSQSGHNTVSWYQQALGQGPQFIFQYYREEENGRGNFPPRFSGLQFPNYSSELNVNALELDDSALYLCASSPGLGRQGYGYTFGSGTRLTVV.

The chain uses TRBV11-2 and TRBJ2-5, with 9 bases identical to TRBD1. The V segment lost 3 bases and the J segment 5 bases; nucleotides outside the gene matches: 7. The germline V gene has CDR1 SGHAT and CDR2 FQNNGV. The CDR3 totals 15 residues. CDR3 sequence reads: CASSFSGQGGETQYF. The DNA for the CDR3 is TGTGCCAGCAGCTTTTCGGGACAGGGAGGGGAGACCCAGTACTTC. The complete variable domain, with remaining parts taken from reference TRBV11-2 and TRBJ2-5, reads EAGVAQSPRYKIIEKRQSVAFWCNPISGHATLYWYQQILGQGPKLLIQFQNNGVVDDSQLPKDRFSAERLKGVDSTLKIQPAKLEDSAVYLCASSFSGQGGETQYFGPGTRLLVL.